This T cell receptor beta chain originates from a study of cytotoxic CD8 clonotypes in ibrutinib-treated CLL. Study overall: The cohort had about a dozen relapsed/refractory and approximately 14 treatment-naive patients, 17 IGHV unmutated.

About 2.2 micrograms of genomic DNA (from cryopreserved PBMCs) were used for TCR beta libraries. Deep sequencing aimed at 1 in 200,000 to 1 in 1 million T cells' resolution. Assay used: immunoSEQ multiplex PCR; TCRdb lists only in-frame clones, some missing. Of 35,000 or so clones in the sample, 71% were seen once. CDR1 and CDR2 (germline): SNHLY, FYNNEI. This CDR3 is built from 15 residues. V trimming: 5 bases; J trimming: 4 bases; junction bases outside the gene matches: 7. This clonotype was sampled from a human donor with chronic lymphocytic leukemia. Sequencing used PBMCs, obtained at disease progression, from a patient treated with ibrutinib. The chain employs TRBV2 and TRBJ2-5, with TRBD1 identical over 10 bases. This CDR3 reads CASSRDRGGSETQYF. DNA of the CDR3: TGTGCCAGCAGTAGGGACAGGGGAGGGTCAGAGACCCAGTACTTC.